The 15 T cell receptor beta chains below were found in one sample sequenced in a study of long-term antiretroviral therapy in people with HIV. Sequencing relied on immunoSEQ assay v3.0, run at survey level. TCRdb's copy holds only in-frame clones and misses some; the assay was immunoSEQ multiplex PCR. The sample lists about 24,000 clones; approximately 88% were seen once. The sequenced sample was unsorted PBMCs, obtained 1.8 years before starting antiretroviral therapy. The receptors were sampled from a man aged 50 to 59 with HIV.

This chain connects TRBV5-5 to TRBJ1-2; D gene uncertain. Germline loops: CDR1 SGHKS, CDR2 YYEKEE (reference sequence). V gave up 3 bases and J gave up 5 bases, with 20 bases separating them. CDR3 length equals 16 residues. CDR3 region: CASSSMPRRARYGYTF. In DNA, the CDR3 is TGTGCCAGCAGCTCAATGCCCAGGCGGGCACGGTATGGCTACACCTTC.

CDR3 sequence reads: CASSNGGGEKLFF. CDR3 coding DNA: TGTGCCAGCAGTAATGGAGGCGGTGAAAAACTGTTTTTT. The chain couples TRBV7-9 to TRBJ1-4; no firm D call. The CDR3 has 13 residues. The germline V gene encodes CDR1 SEHNR and CDR2 FQNEAQ (reference sequence). Deletions cut 6 bases from V and 7 bases from J, with 12 bases between. The variable domain in full, with the rest retrieved from reference TRBV7-9 and TRBJ1-4, is DTGVSQNPRHKITKRGQNVTFRCDPISEHNRLYWYRQTLGQGPEFLTYFQNEAQLEKSRLLSDRFSAERPKGSFSTLEIQRTEQGDSAMYLCASSNGGGEKLFFGSGTQLSVL.

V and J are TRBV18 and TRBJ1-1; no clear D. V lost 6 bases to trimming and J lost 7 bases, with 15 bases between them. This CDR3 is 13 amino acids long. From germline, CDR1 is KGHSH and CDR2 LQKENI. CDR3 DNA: TGTGCCAGCTCTTCCCTAAATCCAGGTGAAGCTTTCTTT. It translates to CASSSLNPGEAFF.

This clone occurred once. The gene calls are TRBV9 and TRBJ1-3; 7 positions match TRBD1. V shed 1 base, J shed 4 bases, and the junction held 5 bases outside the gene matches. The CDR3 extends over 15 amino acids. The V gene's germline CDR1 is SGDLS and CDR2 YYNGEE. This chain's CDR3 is CASSVRGQTGNTIYF. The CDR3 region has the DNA TGTGCCAGCAGCGTACGGGGACAGACCGGAAACACCATATATTTT.

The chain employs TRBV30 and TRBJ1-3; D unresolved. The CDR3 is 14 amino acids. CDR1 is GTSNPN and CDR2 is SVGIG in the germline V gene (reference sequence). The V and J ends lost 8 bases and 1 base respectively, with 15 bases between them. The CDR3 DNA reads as TGTGCCGGAGGGTACGGGGTATCTGGAAACACCATATATTTT. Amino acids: CAGGYGVSGNTIYF. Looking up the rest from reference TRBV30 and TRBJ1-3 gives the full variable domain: SQTIHQWPATLVQPVGSPLSLECTVEGTSNPNLYWYRQAAGRGLQLLFYSVGIGQISSEVPQNLSASRPQDRQFILSSKKLLLSDSGFYLCAGGYGVSGNTIYFGEGSWLTVV.

This CDR3 is CASSFDRGGEQYF. For the CDR3, the DNA is TGTGCCAGCAGCTTTGACAGGGGAGGGGAGCAGTACTTC. This chain joins TRBV11-2 and TRBJ2-7; D may be TRBD1 (8 bases). V lost 3 bases and J 7 bases, leaving 13 bases between the germline ends. The germline CDR1 and CDR2 sequences are SGHAT and FQNNGV. This CDR3 has 13 amino acids.

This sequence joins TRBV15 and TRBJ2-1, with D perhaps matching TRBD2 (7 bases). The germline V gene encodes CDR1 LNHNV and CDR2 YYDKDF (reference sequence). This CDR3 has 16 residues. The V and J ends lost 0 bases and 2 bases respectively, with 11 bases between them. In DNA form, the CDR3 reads TGTGCCACCAGCAGAGACCGGGGGGCCCCCTACAATGAGCAGTTCTTC. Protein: CATSRDRGAPYNEQFF.

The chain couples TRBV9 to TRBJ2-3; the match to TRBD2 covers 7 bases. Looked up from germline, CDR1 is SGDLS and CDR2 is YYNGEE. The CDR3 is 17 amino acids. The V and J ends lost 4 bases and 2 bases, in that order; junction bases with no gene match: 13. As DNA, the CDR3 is TGTGCCAGCAGCCCCTTTCTGGGAGGGCCTGACACAGATACGCAGTATTTT. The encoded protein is CASSPFLGGPDTDTQYF.

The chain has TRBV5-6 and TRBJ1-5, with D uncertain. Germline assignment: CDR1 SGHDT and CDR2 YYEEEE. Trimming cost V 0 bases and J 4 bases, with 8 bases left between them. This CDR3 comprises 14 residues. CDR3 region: CASSLGAGNQPQHF. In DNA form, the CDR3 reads TGTGCCAGCAGCTTGGGAGCGGGGAATCAGCCCCAGCATTTT.

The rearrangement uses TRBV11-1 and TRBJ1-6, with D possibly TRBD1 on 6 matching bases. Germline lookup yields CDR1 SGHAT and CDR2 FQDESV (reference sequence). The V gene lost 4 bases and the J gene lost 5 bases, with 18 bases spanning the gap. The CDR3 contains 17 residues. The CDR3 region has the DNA TGTGCCAGCAGCTCACTCTGGGGGGACACCAATAATTCACCCCTCCACTTT. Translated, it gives CASSSLWGDTNNSPLHF.

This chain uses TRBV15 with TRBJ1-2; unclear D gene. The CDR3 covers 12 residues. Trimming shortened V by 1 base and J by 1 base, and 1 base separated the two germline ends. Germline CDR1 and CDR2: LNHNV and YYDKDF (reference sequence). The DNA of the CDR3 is TGTGCCACCAGCAGAGGTAACTATGGCTACACCTTC. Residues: CATSRGNYGYTF. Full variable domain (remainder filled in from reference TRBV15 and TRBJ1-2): DAMVIQNPRYQVTQFGKPVTLSCSQTLNHNVMYWYQQKSSQAPKLLFHYYDKDFNNEADTPDNFQSRRPNTSFCFLDIRSPGLGDTAMYLCATSRGNYGYTFGSGTRLTVV.

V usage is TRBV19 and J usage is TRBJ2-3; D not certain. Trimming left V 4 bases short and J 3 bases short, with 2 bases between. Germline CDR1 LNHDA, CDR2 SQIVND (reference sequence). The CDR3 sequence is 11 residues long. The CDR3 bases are TGTGCCAGTAGTACAACAGATACGCAGTATTTT. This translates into CASSTTDTQYF.

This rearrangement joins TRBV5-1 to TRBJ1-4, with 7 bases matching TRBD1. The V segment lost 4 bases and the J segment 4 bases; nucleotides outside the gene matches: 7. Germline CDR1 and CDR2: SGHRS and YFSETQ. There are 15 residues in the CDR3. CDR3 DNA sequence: TGCGCCAGCAGCCTACAGGGGATTAGTAATGAAAAACTGTTTTTT. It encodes CASSLQGISNEKLFF. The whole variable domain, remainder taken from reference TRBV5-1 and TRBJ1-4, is KAGVTQTPRYLIKTRGQQVTLSCSPISGHRSVSWYQQTPGQGLQFLFEYFSETQRNKGNFPGRFSGRQFSNSRSEMNVSTLELGDSALYLCASSLQGISNEKLFFGSGTQLSVL.

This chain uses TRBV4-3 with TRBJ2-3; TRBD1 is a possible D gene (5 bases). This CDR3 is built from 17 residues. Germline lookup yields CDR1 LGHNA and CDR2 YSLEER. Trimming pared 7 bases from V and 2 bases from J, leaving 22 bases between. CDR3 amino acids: CASTPSPSGINTDTQYF. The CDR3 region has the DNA TGCGCCAGCACCCCGTCCCCCTCAGGGATCAACACAGATACGCAGTATTTT.

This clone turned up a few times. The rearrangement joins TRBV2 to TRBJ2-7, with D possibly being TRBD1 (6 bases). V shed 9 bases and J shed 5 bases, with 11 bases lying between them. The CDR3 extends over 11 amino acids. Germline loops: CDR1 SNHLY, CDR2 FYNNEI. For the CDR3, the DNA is TGTGCCAGACAGGGTTCCCACGAGCAGTACTTC. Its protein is CARQGSHEQYF.